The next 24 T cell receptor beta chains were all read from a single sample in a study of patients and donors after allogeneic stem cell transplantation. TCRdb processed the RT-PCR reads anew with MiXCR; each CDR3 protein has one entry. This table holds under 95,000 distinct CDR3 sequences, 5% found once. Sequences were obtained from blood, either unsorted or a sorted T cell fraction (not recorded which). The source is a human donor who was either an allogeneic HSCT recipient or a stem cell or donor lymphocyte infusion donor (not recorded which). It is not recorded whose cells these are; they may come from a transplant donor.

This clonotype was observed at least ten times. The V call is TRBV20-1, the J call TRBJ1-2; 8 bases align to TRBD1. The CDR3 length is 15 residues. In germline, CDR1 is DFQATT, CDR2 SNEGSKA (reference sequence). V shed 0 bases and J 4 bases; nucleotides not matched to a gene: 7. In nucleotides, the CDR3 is TGCAGTGCTAGAGATCAGCCAGGGGGCGTCTATGGCTACACCTTC. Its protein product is CSARDQPGGVYGYTF.

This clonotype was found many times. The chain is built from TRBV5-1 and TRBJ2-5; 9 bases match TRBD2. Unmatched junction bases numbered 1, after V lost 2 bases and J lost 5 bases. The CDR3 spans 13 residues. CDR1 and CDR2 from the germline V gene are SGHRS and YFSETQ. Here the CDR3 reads CASSFLAGETQYF. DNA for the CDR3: TGCGCCAGCAGCTTCCTAGCGGGGGAGACCCAGTACTTC.

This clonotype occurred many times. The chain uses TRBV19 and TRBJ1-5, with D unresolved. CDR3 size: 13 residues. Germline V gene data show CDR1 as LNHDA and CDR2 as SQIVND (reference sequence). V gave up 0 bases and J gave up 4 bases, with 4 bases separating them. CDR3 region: CASSIERNQPQHF. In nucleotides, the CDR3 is TGTGCCAGTAGTATAGAGAGGAATCAGCCCCAGCATTTT.

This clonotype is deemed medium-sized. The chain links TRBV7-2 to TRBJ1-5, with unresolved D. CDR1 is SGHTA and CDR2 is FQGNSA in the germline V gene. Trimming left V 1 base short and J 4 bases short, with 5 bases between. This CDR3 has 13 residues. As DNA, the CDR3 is TGTGCCAGCAGCTTAGGACTGAATCAGCCCCAGCATTTT. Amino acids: CASSLGLNQPQHF.

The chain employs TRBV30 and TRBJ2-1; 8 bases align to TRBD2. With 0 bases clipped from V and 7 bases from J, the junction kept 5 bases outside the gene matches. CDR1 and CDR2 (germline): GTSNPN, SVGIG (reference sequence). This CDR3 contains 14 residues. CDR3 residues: CAWSVTLAVNEQFF. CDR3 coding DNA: TGTGCCTGGAGTGTAACACTAGCGGTAAATGAGCAGTTCTTC.

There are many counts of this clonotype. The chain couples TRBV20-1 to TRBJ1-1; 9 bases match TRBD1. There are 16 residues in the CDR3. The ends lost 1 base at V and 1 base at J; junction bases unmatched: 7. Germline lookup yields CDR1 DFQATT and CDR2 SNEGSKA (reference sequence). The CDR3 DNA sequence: TGCAGTGCTAGAGGCTGGGGACAGGGCGGGAACACTGAAGCTTTCTTT. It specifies CSARGWGQGGNTEAFF.

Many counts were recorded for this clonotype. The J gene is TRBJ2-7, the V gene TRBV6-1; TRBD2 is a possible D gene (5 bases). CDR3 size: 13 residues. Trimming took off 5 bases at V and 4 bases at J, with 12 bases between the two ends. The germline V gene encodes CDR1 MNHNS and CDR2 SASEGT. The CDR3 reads CASSQADFYEQYF. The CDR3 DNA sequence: TGTGCCAGCAGTCAGGCGGACTTTTACGAGCAGTACTTC.

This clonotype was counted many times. CDR3 nucleotides: TGTGCCAGCAGCCGCCAGACAGGGCCTGGAAACACCATATATTTT. Encoded protein: CASSRQTGPGNTIYF. This chain joins TRBV3-1 and TRBJ1-3, with 7 bases that match TRBD1. J lost 2 bases, V lost 4 bases, and 5 bases had no gene match. The CDR3 runs to 15 residues. Germline V lookup: CDR1 LGHDT, CDR2 YNNKEL (reference sequence).

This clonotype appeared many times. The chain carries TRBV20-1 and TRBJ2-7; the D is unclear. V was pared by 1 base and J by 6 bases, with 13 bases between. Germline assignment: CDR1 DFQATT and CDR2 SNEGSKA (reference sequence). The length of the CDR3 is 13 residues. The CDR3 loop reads CSARVVSVSEQYF. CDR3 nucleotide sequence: TGCAGTGCTAGAGTAGTCAGCGTCTCCGAGCAGTACTTC.

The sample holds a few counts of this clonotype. For the CDR3, the DNA is TGTGCCAGCAGCTTGGCGGGACTAGCGGGGGTCGGCCCGTTCTTC. This encodes CASSLAGLAGVGPFF. The rearrangement joins TRBV14 to TRBJ2-1, with 14 nucleotides matching TRBD2. This CDR3 is built from 15 residues. Germline values: CDR1 SGHDN, CDR2 FVKESK. V shed 5 bases, J shed 15 bases, and the junction held 12 bases outside the gene matches.

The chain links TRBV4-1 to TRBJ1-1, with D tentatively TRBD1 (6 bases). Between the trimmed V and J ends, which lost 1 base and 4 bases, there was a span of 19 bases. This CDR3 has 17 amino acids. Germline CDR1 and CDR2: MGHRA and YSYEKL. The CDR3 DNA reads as TGCGCCAGCAGCCAAGTTAGGCCAGGCCGAGGGGGCACTGAAGCTTTCTTT. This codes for CASSQVRPGRGGTEAFF.

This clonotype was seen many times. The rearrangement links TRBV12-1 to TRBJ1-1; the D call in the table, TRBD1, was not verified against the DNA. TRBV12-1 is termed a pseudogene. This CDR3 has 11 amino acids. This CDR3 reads CASRPTGRAFF. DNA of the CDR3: TGTGCCAGCAGGCCAACAGGAAGAGCTTTCTTT.

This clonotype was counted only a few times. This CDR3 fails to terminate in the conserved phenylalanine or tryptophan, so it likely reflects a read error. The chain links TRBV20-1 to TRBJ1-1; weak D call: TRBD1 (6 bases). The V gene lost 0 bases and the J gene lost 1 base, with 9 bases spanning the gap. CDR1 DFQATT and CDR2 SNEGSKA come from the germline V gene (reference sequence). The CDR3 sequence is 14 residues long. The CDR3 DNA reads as TGCAGTGCTAGAGATAGGGGGGGGAACACTGAAGCTTTCTTA. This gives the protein CSARDRGGNTEAFL.

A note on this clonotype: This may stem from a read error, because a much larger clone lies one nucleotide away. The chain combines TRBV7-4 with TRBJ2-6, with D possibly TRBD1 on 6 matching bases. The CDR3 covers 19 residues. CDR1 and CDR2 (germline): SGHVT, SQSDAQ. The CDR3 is CPSTTNLDRTSSGANVLTF. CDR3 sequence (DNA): TGTCCCAGCACTACTAACTTGGACAGAACAAGCTCTGGGGCCAACGTCCTGACTTTC.

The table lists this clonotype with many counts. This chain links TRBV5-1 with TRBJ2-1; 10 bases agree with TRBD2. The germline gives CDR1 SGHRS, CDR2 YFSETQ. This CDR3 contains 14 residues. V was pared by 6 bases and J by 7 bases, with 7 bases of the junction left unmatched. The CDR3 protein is CASKRSGGPNEQFF. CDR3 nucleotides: TGCGCCAGCAAACGTAGCGGGGGGCCGAATGAGCAGTTCTTC.

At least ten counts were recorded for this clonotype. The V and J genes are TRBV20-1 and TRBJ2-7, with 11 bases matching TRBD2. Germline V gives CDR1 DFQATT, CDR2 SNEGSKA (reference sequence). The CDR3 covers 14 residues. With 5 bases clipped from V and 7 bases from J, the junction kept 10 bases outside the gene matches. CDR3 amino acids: CSASGTSGPREQYF. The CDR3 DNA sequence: TGCAGTGCTTCCGGGACTAGCGGACCTAGGGAGCAGTACTTC.

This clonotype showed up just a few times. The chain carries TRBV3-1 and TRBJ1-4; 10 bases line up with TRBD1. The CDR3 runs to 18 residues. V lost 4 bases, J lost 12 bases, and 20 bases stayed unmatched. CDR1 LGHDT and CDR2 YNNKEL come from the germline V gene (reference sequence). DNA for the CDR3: TGTGCCAGCAGCCGCCGGGGGGACAGGGGCATGGGGATTGGTGAACTGTTTTTT. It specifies CASSRRGDRGMGIGELFF.

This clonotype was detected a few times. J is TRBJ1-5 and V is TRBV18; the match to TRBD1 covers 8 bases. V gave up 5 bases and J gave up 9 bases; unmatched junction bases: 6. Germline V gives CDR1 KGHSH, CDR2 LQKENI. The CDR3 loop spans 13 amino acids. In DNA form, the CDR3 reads TGTGCCAGCTCAGGGGACAGGTCCGCGCCCCAGCATTTT. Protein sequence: CASSGDRSAPQHF.

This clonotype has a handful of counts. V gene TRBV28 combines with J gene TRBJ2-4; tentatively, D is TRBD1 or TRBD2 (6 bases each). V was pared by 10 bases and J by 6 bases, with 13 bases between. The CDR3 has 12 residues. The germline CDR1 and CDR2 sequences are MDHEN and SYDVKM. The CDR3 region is CAIEGGLNIQYF. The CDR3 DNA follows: TGTGCCATCGAGGGGGGCCTAAACATTCAGTACTTC.

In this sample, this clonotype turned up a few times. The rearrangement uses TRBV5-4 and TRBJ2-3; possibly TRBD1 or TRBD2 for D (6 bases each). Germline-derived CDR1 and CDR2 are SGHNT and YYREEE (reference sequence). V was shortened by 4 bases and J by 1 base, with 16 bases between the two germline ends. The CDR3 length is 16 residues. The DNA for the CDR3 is TGTGCCAGCAGCCAGACGTGGGGGGCAGGCACAGATACGCAGTATTTT. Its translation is CASSQTWGAGTDTQYF.

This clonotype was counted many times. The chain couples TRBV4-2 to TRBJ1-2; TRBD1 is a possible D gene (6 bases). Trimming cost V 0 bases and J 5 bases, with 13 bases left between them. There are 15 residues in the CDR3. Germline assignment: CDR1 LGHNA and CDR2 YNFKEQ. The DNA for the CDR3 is TGTGCCAGCAGCCAAGAGAAGGACAGCCCTTATGGCTACACCTTC. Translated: CASSQEKDSPYGYTF.

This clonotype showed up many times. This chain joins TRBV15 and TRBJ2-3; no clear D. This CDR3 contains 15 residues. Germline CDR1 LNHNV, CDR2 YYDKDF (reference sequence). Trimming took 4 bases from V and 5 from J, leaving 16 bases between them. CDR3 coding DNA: TGTGCCACCAGCACCGGACCGGCAGCAGAAGATACGCAGTATTTT. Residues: CATSTGPAAEDTQYF.

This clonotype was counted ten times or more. The CDR3: CASSFSGRAENEQFF. CDR3 nucleotide sequence: TGTGCCAGCAGCTTTAGCGGGAGGGCCGAGAATGAGCAGTTCTTC. V is TRBV11-2 and J is TRBJ2-1, with 11 nucleotides matching TRBD2. Germline CDR1 SGHAT, CDR2 FQNNGV. V shed 3 bases, J shed 7 bases, and the junction held 5 bases outside the gene matches. The CDR3 contains 15 residues.

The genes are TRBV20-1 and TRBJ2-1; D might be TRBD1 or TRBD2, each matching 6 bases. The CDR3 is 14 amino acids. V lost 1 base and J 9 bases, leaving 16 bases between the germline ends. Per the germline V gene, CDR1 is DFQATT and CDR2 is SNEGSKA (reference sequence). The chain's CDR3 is CSARVGGLGGEQFF. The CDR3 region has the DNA TGCAGTGCTAGAGTTGGGGGGCTCGGTGGTGAGCAGTTCTTC.